This record covers a single T cell receptor beta chain. Antigen specificity is unknown. This sample is part of a study of T cells after yellow fever vaccination. The V gene lost 4 bases and the J gene lost 4 bases, with 15 bases spanning the gap. Germline CDR1 is SGHNT and CDR2 is YENEEA. The CDR3 covers 15 residues. General study findings and limits: From the bulk population, abundant clonotypes could contaminate and appear within FACS-sorted repertoires.

MiXCR was run by TCRdb on the 5' RACE reads, yielding one entry per CDR3 protein. The sample carries under 700,000 distinct CDR3 sequences, about 17% recorded once. The receptor was derived from a man in his late teens or twenties who received the YFV17D yellow fever vaccine. The rearrangement joins TRBV11-3 to TRBJ2-3, with unresolved D. Source: PBMCs, taken about 5 days after the first yellow fever vaccination. The chain's CDR3 is CASSYRSTIADTQYF. Here the CDR3 DNA reads TGTGCCAGCAGCTACAGATCCACGATAGCAGATACGCAGTATTTT.